These T cell receptor beta chains were read from a single sample in a study of cytomegalovirus exposure and HLA in healthy donors. Generated by immunoSEQ multiplex PCR, the TCRdb table keeps only in-frame clones and is missing some. The data hold about 140,000 clones, with 84% observed a single time. Sequencing was performed on PBMCs. These receptors originate from a woman aged 25 to 39 in good health and CMV-seronegative. Both conserved end residues are part of each CDR3. The D gene is left open where the match is weak. Rows give clone size only sometimes, using once, few, many, or a class for an expanded clone.

D gene: .; V gene: TRBV7-6; J gene: TRBJ2-7; clone size: .; CDR3 protein: CASSLGSGGIQEQYF; CDR3 DNA: TGTGCCAGCAGCTTAGGGTCAGGGGGGATTCAAGAGCAGTACTTC
D gene: .; V gene: TRBV5-6; J gene: TRBJ1-5; clone size: .; CDR3 protein: CASSLGTSRGQPQHF; CDR3 DNA: TGTGCCAGCAGCTTGGGAACAAGTAGGGGTCAGCCCCAGCATTTT
D gene: TRBD1; V gene: TRBV11-2; J gene: TRBJ2-3; clone size: .; CDR3 protein: CASSLPTGGEDTQYF; CDR3 DNA: TGTGCCAGCAGCTTACCGACAGGGGGCGAGGATACGCAGTATTTT
D gene: .; V gene: TRBV5-1; J gene: TRBJ2-5; clone size: .; CDR3 protein: CASSLGQAQGTQYF; CDR3 DNA: TGCGCCAGCAGCTTGGGACAGGCCCAAGGGACCCAGTACTTC
D gene: .; V gene: TRBV11-2; J gene: TRBJ1-3; clone size: .; CDR3 protein: CASSLRAGAGNTIYF; CDR3 DNA: TGTGCCAGCAGCCTACGCGCGGGCGCTGGAAACACCATATATTTT
D gene: .; V gene: TRBV2; J gene: TRBJ2-3; clone size: .; CDR3 protein: CASRSGWRGMGTDTQYF; CDR3 DNA: TGTGCCAGCCGATCAGGGTGGCGGGGTATGGGCACAGATACGCAGTATTTT
D gene: TRBD1; V gene: TRBV2; J gene: TRBJ1-6; clone size: .; CDR3 protein: CASSGGGQDGSPLHF; CDR3 DNA: TGTGCCAGCAGTGGGGGGGGACAGGATGGATCACCCCTCCACTTT
D gene: .; V gene: TRBV28; J gene: TRBJ1-2; clone size: once; CDR3 protein: CASSLRGGGDGYTF; CDR3 DNA: TGTGCCAGCAGTTTACGAGGGGGAGGGGATGGCTACACCTTC
D gene: .; V gene: TRBV7-9; J gene: TRBJ1-4; clone size: .; CDR3 protein: CASSQQGTNEKLFF; CDR3 DNA: TGTGCCAGCAGCCAACAGGGTACTAATGAAAAACTGTTTTTT
D gene: TRBD2; V gene: TRBV18; J gene: TRBJ2-5; clone size: few; CDR3 protein: CASSRGLASETQYF; CDR3 DNA: TGTGCCAGCTCACGAGGACTAGCTTCAGAGACCCAGTACTTC
D gene: .; V gene: TRBV15; J gene: TRBJ2-2; clone size: .; CDR3 protein: CATSRAIGNTGELFF; CDR3 DNA: TGTGCCACCAGCAGAGCTATCGGGAACACCGGGGAGCTGTTTTTT
D gene: TRBD1; V gene: TRBV5-5; J gene: TRBJ1-5; clone size: .; CDR3 protein: CASSSGLEGASNQPQHF; CDR3 DNA: TGTGCCAGCAGCTCCGGGCTAGAGGGGGCGAGCAATCAGCCCCAGCATTTT
D gene: TRBD2; V gene: TRBV5-1; J gene: TRBJ2-7; clone size: .; CDR3 protein: CASSFRGGTYEQYF; CDR3 DNA: TGCGCCAGCAGCTTCCGCGGGGGAACCTACGAGCAGTACTTC
D gene: .; V gene: TRBV6-1; J gene: TRBJ1-2; clone size: once; CDR3 protein: CASSERGSYGYTF; CDR3 DNA: TGTGCCAGCAGTGAGAGGGGGTCCTATGGCTACACCTTC
D gene: .; V gene: TRBV25-1; J gene: TRBJ1-6; clone size: .; CDR3 protein: CASSEGETTYNSPLHF; CDR3 DNA: TGTGCCAGCAGTGAAGGAGAAACAACCTATAATTCACCCCTCCACTTT
D gene: TRBD1; V gene: TRBV5-3; J gene: TRBJ1-3; clone size: .; CDR3 protein: CARKDSTGMYGNTIYF; CDR3 DNA: TGTGCCAGAAAGGACTCGACAGGGATGTATGGAAACACCATATATTTT
D gene: .; V gene: TRBV5-5; J gene: TRBJ2-3; clone size: .; CDR3 protein: CASSSQGSTDTQYF; CDR3 DNA: TGTGCCAGCAGCTCCCAGGGAAGCACAGATACGCAGTATTTT
D gene: TRBD2; V gene: TRBV5-1; J gene: TRBJ2-2; clone size: .; CDR3 protein: CASSLQLASTGELFF; CDR3 DNA: TGCGCCAGCAGCTTACAACTAGCGAGCACCGGGGAGCTGTTTTTT
D gene: TRBD2; V gene: TRBV9; J gene: TRBJ2-1; clone size: .; CDR3 protein: CASSFGLAGGSKNNEQFF; CDR3 DNA: TGTGCCAGCAGTTTTGGACTAGCGGGGGGGTCGAAAAACAATGAGCAGTTCTTC
D gene: TRBD2; V gene: TRBV5-1; J gene: TRBJ2-1; clone size: .; CDR3 protein: CASSGAGGYNEQFF; CDR3 DNA: TGCGCCAGCAGCGGAGCGGGGGGGTACAATGAGCAGTTCTTC
D gene: .; V gene: TRBV6-5; J gene: TRBJ1-1; clone size: .; CDR3 protein: CASSPRGNTEAFF; CDR3 DNA: TGTGCCAGCAGTCCCAGGGGGAACACTGAAGCTTTCTTT
D gene: .; V gene: TRBV27; J gene: TRBJ1-6; clone size: .; CDR3 protein: CASSLSAQGWSPLHF; CDR3 DNA: TGTGCCAGCAGTTTATCGGCTCAGGGATGGTCACCCCTCCACTTT
D gene: TRBD1; V gene: TRBV28; J gene: TRBJ1-5; clone size: .; CDR3 protein: CASSFGQGNQPQHF; CDR3 DNA: TGTGCCAGCAGTTTTGGACAGGGTAATCAGCCCCAGCATTTT
D gene: .; V gene: TRBV5-4; J gene: TRBJ1-1; clone size: .; CDR3 protein: CASSAQTLRGTEAFF; CDR3 DNA: TGTGCCAGCAGCGCCCAAACTTTAAGGGGCACTGAAGCTTTCTTT
D gene: TRBD1; V gene: TRBV5-4; J gene: TRBJ1-2; clone size: .; CDR3 protein: CASSLSGGYGYTF; CDR3 DNA: TGTGCCAGCAGCTTGTCAGGGGGTTACGGCTACACCTTC
D gene: TRBD1; V gene: TRBV7-3; J gene: TRBJ2-1; clone size: .; CDR3 protein: CASSLTGGNEQFF; CDR3 DNA: TGTGCCAGCAGCCTTACAGGGGGCAATGAGCAGTTCTTC
D gene: TRBD1; V gene: TRBV27; J gene: TRBJ1-2; clone size: .; CDR3 protein: CASVKTSGHRGTLPSYGYTF; CDR3 DNA: TGTGCCAGCGTCAAAACCTCGGGCCACAGGGGGACTCTTCCCTCCTATGGCTACACCTTC
D gene: .; V gene: TRBV18; J gene: TRBJ2-1; clone size: .; CDR3 protein: CASSPPSSRAGEQFF; CDR3 DNA: TGTGCCAGCTCACCACCATCATCCAGGGCTGGTGAGCAGTTCTTC
D gene: TRBD2; V gene: TRBV5-4; J gene: TRBJ2-1; clone size: .; CDR3 protein: CASSLSGGAFSYNEQFF; CDR3 DNA: TGTGCCAGCAGCTTGAGCGGGGGGGCCTTTTCCTACAATGAGCAGTTCTTC
D gene: .; V gene: TRBV15; J gene: TRBJ1-1; clone size: .; CDR3 protein: CATSRVGRSLGAFF; CDR3 DNA: TGTGCCACCAGCAGAGTCGGCAGGTCCTTGGGAGCTTTCTTT
D gene: .; V gene: TRBV5-6; J gene: TRBJ1-6; clone size: few; CDR3 protein: CASSFLARGPDNSPLHF; CDR3 DNA: TGTGCCAGCAGCTTTTTGGCCAGGGGACCTGATAATTCACCCCTCCACTTT
D gene: .; V gene: TRBV7-9; J gene: TRBJ1-5; clone size: .; CDR3 protein: CASSLGGSWGGNQPQHF; CDR3 DNA: TGTGCCAGCAGCCTAGGTGGGAGTTGGGGTGGAAATCAGCCCCAGCATTTT
D gene: .; V gene: TRBV5-6; J gene: TRBJ1-1; clone size: .; CDR3 protein: CASSLDWGRVNTEAFF; CDR3 DNA: TGTGCCAGCAGCTTGGATTGGGGGAGGGTGAACACTGAAGCTTTCTTT
D gene: .; V gene: TRBV2; J gene: TRBJ1-4; clone size: .; CDR3 protein: CASNSGTREVKLFF; CDR3 DNA: TGTGCCAGCAATTCCGGGACTAGGGAGGTAAAACTGTTTTTT
D gene: .; V gene: TRBV2; J gene: TRBJ1-2; clone size: few; CDR3 protein: CASRAEGGGYTF; CDR3 DNA: TGTGCCAGCAGAGCGGAAGGGGGTGGCTACACCTTC